This T cell receptor (beta chain) was recovered during a study of cytomegalovirus exposure and HLA in healthy donors. The overall study: According to later analysis, the same platform produced the roughly 110 validation and several hundred first-cohort repertoires. General study findings and limits: Cytomegalovirus association was listed for approximately 160 TCR beta chains. For cytomegalovirus status, the classifier reportedly gave diagnoses with high specificity and sensitivity.

Germline lookup yields CDR1 SGHDT and CDR2 YYEEEE. V gave up 0 bases and J gave up 4 bases; unmatched junction bases: 9. The CDR3 runs to 17 residues. Data came from immunoSEQ multiplex PCR; TCRdb stores just in-frame clones and leaves some out. This sample carries 130,000 to 150,000 clones, roughly 89% of them seen once, and the ten largest clones take 2.5% to 4%. The donors were members of the approximately 110-subject validation cohort (separate from the approximately 670-subject first cohort). This clone was observed a single time. Antigen unknown. The J gene is TRBJ2-5, the V gene TRBV5-6, with TRBD2 identical over 10 bases. The TCR comes from a woman aged 18-35 years in good health and CMV-seropositive. The specimen sequenced was PBMCs. CDR3 coding DNA: TGTGCCAGCAGCTTGGGAAGAGAACTAGCGGGACTAGAGACCCAGTACTTC. Its translation: CASSLGRELAGLETQYF.